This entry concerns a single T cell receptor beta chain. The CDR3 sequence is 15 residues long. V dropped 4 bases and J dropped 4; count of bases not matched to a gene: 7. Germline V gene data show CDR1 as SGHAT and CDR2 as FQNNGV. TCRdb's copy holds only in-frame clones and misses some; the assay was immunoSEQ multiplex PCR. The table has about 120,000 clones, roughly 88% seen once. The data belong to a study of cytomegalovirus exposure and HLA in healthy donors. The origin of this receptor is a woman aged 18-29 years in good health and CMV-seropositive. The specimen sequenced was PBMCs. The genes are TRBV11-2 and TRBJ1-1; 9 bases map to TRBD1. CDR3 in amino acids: CASSSYDRGSTEAFF. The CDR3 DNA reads TGTGCCAGCAGCTCGTACGACAGGGGGAGCACTGAAGCTTTCTTT. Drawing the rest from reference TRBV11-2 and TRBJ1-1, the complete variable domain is EAGVAQSPRYKIIEKRQSVAFWCNPISGHATLYWYQQILGQGPKLLIQFQNNGVVDDSQLPKDRFSAERLKGVDSTLKIQPAKLEDSAVYLCASSSYDRGSTEAFFGQGTRLTVV.